This T cell receptor (beta chain) appears in the sequencing data of a study of cytomegalovirus exposure and HLA in healthy donors. Broader study findings: Upon later analysis, HLA-associated TCR beta chains proved more clonally expanded than other, equally common chains. Using the classifier, cytomegalovirus status was reportedly diagnosed with high specificity and sensitivity. Most subjects' HLA-A and HLA-B alleles were reportedly predicted from TCR beta sequences. Common viral pathogens (according to a later analysis) appeared linked to several of the most significant clusters.

In the PCR, 60 Vbeta and 13 Jbeta primers were used. The repertoire was sequenced with immunoSEQ multiplex PCR; TCRdb's copy has only in-frame clones and lacks some. The sample has some 100,000 clones; roughly 70% are singletons. Worth noting for this clone: Its target is not known.

This CDR3 comprises 13 residues. Trimming cost V 5 bases and J 6 bases; bases outside gene matches: 6. Germline CDR1 reads MNHEY; CDR2 reads SVGAGI. The sequenced sample was PBMCs. The chain links TRBV6-5 to TRBJ1-2; TRBD1 matches 7 bases. This sequence originates from a woman aged 70-85 years in good health and CMV-seropositive. CDR3 amino acids: CASSPPTGHGYTF. DNA for the CDR3: TGTGCCAGCAGTCCACCGACAGGGCATGGCTACACCTTC.